The entry below gives a single T cell receptor beta chain sequence along with its context. Between the trimmed V and J ends, which lost 4 bases and 6 bases, there was a span of 10 bases. There are 13 residues in the CDR3. Germline loops: CDR1 MNHEY, CDR2 SVGEGT. These data come from a study of CD8 T cells in Susac syndrome. Random hexamers were used to reverse transcribe roughly 0.5 to 1 ug of RNA. By means of immunoSEQ multiplex PCR, TCR beta CDR3 spanning 54 Vbeta and 13 Jbeta underwent amplification. One entry per CDR3 protein results from TCRdb running MiXCR on the immunoSEQ multiplex PCR reads. The sample has about 190,000 distinct CDR3 sequences; 80% to 95% are singletons.

The TCR was taken from a human donor in good health. V is TRBV6-2 or TRBV6-3 and J is TRBJ2-1; no reliable D call. The sample comprised CD4+ T cells from PBMCs. The CDR3 sequence: CASSLTPLNEQFF. CDR3 nucleotides: TGTGCCAGCAGTTTGACTCCTCTCAATGAGCAGTTCTTC.